What follows is one TCR beta chain and its context. Its binding antigen is unknown. Base qualities are missing; no much larger clone stands one base away. Other DNA sequences in the sample encode the same CDR3. This entry is derived from a study of control samples from healthy donors and cancer patients (dated by TCRdb to 2020 to 2022). The CDR3 measures 13 amino acids from cysteine to phenylalanine. Kept here is only the CDR3 DNA, which spans 39 bases and is read in frame from base 1. Cut back by 0 bases and 2 bases, the V and J ends lie 4 bases apart. CDR1 and CDR2 were assigned from the germline V gene as SGDLS and YYNGEE. Library prep was done by the immunoSEQ multiplex PCR assay. TCRdb's version of the immuneACCESS table is confined to in-frame rearrangements and falls short of the full clone set. An unresolved V gene accounts for under half of the shortfall where checked; the remainder is of unknown origin. This sample holds approximately 150,000 clones; about 90% were observed only once. The leading ten clones occupy approximately 3.4% of the sample.

The sequence derives from a man between 25 and 39 years old in good health. Input material: blood. The rearranged chain carries TRBV9 and TRBJ2-3; no confident D gene assignment can be made. The base sequence is TGTGCCAGCAGCGTAGGGGTCACAGATACGCAGTATTTT. Protein translation: CASSVGVTDTQYF.